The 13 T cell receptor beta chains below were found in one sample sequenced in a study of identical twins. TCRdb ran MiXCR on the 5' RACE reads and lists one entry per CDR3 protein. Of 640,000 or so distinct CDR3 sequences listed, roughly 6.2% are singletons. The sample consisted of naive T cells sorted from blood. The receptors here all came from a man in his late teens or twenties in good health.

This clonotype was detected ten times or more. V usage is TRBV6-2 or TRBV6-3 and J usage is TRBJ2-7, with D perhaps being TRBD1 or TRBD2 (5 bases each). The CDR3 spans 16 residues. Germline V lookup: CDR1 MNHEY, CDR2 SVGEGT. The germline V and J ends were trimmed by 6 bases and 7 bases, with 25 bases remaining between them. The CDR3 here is CASSPLGTLLSGEQYF. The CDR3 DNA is TGTGCCAGCAGCCCCCTAGGGACCCTTCTTTCTGGAGAGCAGTACTTC.

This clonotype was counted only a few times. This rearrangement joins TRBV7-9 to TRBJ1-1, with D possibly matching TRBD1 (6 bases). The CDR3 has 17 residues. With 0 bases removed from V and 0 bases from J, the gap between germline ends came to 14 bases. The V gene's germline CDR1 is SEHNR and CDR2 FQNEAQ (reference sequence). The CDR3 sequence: CASSLAGGEALNTEAFF. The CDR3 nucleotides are TGTGCCAGCAGCTTAGCAGGGGGAGAGGCGTTGAACACTGAAGCTTTCTTT. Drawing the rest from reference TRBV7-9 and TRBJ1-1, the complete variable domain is DTGVSQNPRHKITKRGQNVTFRCDPISEHNRLYWYRQTLGQGPEFLTYFQNEAQLEKSRLLSDRFSAERPKGSFSTLEIQRTEQGDSAMYLCASSLAGGEALNTEAFFGQGTRLTVV.

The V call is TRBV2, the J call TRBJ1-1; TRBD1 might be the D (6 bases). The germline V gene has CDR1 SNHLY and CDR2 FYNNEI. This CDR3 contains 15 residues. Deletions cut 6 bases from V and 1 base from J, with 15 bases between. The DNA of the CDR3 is TGTGCCAGCAGCCCGAGGGGACACCAGAACACTGAAGCTTTCTTT. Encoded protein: CASSPRGHQNTEAFF.

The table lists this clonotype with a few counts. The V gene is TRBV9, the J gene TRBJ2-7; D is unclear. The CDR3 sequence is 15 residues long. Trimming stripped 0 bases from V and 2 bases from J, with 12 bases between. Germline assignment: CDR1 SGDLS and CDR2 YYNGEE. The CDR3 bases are TGTGCCAGCAGCGTAGGGCCCGGAGTCGCCTACGAGCAGTACTTC. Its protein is CASSVGPGVAYEQYF.

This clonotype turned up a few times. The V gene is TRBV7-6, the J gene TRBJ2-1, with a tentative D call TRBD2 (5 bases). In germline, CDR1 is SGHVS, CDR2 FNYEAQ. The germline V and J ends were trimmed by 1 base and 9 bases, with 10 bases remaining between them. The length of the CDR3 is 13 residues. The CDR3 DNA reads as TGTGCCAGCAGCTTAGACACGGGATCTGAGCAGTTCTTC. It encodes CASSLDTGSEQFF.

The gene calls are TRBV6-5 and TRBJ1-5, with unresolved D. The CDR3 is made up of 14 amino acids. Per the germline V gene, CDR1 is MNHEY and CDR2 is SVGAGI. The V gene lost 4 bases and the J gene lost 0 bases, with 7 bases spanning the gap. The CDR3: CASSSTYSNQPQHF. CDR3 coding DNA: TGTGCCAGCAGTTCCACTTATAGCAATCAGCCCCAGCATTTT.

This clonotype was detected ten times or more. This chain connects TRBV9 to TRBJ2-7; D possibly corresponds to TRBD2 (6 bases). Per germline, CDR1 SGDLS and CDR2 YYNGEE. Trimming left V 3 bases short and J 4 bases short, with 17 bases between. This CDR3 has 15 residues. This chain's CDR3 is CASSASGTPQYEQYF. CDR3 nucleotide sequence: TGTGCCAGCAGCGCCTCCGGGACTCCCCAATACGAGCAGTACTTC.

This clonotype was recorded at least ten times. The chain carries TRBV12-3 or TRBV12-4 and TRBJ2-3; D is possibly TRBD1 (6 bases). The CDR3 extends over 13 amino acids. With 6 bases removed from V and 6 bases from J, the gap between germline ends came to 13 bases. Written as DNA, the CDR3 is TGTGCCAGCAGAATACAGGGTATTGATACGCAGTATTTT. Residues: CASRIQGIDTQYF.

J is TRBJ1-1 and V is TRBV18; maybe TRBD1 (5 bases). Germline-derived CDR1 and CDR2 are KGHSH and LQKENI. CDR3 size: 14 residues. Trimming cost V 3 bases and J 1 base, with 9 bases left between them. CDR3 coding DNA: TGTGCCAGCTCACCGACGACAGAGAACACTGAAGCTTTCTTT. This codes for CASSPTTENTEAFF. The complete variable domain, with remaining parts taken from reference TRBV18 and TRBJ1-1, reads NAGVMQNPRHLVRRRGQEARLRCSPMKGHSHVYWYRQLPEEGLKFMVYLQKENIIDESGMPKERFSAEFPKEGPSILRIQQVVRGDSAAYFCASSPTTENTEAFFGQGTRLTVV.

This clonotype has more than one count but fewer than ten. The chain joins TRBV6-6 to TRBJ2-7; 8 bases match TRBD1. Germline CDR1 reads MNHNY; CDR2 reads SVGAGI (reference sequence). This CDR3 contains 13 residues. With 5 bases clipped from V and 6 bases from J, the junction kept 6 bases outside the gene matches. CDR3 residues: CASSGGQGSEQYF. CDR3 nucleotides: TGTGCCAGCAGTGGCGGACAGGGTAGCGAGCAGTACTTC.

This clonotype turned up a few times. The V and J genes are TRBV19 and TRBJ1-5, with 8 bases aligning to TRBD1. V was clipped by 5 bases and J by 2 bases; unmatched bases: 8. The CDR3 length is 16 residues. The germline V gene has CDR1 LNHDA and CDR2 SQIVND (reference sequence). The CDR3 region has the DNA TGTGCCAGTAGTCTACGCGACAGGGGCCGCAATCAGCCCCAGCATTTT. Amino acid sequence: CASSLRDRGRNQPQHF.

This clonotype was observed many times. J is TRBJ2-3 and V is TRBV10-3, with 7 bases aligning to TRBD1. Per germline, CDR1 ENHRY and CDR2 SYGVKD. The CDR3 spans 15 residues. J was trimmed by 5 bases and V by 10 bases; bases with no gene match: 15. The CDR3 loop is CATRWGQHLQDTQYF. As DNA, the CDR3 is TGTGCCACCAGATGGGGACAGCATCTACAAGATACGCAGTATTTT.

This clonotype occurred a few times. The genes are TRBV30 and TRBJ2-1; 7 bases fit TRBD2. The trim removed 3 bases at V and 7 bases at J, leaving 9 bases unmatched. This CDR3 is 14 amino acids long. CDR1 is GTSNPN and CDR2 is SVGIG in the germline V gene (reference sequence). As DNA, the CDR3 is TGTGCCTGGAGCGGCGGGAGAGCGGGAAATGAGCAGTTCTTC. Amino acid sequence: CAWSGGRAGNEQFF.